This is a list of T cell receptor beta chains from one sample in a study of blood T cells in healthy people across ages. TCRdb itself ran the 5' RACE reads through MiXCR, one entry per CDR3 protein. The table records around 1,500,000 distinct CDR3 sequences, 25% to 30% of them present only once. Sequencing used blood. Receptors originate from a woman aged 25 to 39 in good health. CDR3s include the opening cysteine and the closing phenylalanine or tryptophan. A D gene is named only where the DNA matches it firmly. Part of the rows lack a size; the others show once, few, many or a class for expanded clones.

j_gene	abundance	d_gene	v_gene	CDR3nt	CDR3aa
TRBJ2-4	many	TRBD1	TRBV9	TGTGCCAGCAGCGTAGCTCCAGGGGGCGGAGAAGCCAAAAACATTCAGTACTTC	CASSVAPGGGEAKNIQYF
TRBJ2-5	many	NA	TRBV12-3/TRBV12-4	TGTGCCAGCAGTTTAAAGGACGGGCGCGGTGAGACCCAGTACTTC	CASSLKDGRGETQYF
TRBJ2-2	NA	TRBD2	TRBV9	TGTGCCAGCAGCGTAGGACTAGCGGGAGTGACCGGGGAGCTGTTTTTT	CASSVGLAGVTGELFF
TRBJ2-3	many	TRBD2	TRBV7-9	TGTGCCAGCAGCATTAGCGGGAGGGGCACAGATACGCAGTATTTT	CASSISGRGTDTQYF
TRBJ1-2	few	NA	TRBV7-2	TGTGCCAGCACCCAAGGGGGGATTGGTGGCTACACCTTC	CASTQGGIGGYTF
TRBJ2-1	NA	NA	TRBV30	TGTGCCTATCGGGCCGGAGTTAGGTACAATGAGCAGTTCTTC	CAYRAGVRYNEQFF
TRBJ1-3	NA	NA	TRBV28	TGTGCCGGCAGTTTGTATCCCAGCTCTGGAAACACCATATATTTT	CAGSLYPSSGNTIYF
TRBJ2-1	NA	NA	TRBV4-3	TGCGCCAGCAGCCAACGTGAGTTAGCGGCACCAATCAACAATGAGCAGTTCTTC	CASSQRELAAPINNEQFF
TRBJ2-3	NA	NA	TRBV12-3/TRBV12-4	TGTGCCAGCAGTCACCCAAGGGGGGACCGAGCAGATACGCAGTATTTT	CASSHPRGDRADTQYF
TRBJ2-1	NA	NA	TRBV6-2/TRBV6-3	TGTGCCGCCCTCGACCCCCACGCTGAGCAGTTCTTC	CAALDPHAEQFF
TRBJ2-7	few	NA	TRBV7-9	TGTGCCAGCAGTCCCGACATGGGCTACGAGCAGTACTTC	CASSPDMGYEQYF
TRBJ2-7	NA	TRBD2	TRBV7-3	TGTGCCAGCAGCCTAGCGGGGGGGACTTACAATGAGCAGTACTTC	CASSLAGGTYNEQYF
TRBJ2-3	many	NA	TRBV7-3	TGTGCCAGCAGCTTATACCAGGCAGATACGCAGTATTTT	CASSLYQADTQYF
TRBJ2-7	few	NA	TRBV6-6	TGTGCCAGCAGTTATACAGGGGAGGACTACGAGCAGTACTTC	CASSYTGEDYEQYF
TRBJ2-7	NA	NA	TRBV5-5	TGTGCCAGCAGCCCCAGACTTGCGGGGATCTCCTACGAGCAGTACTTC	CASSPRLAGISYEQYF
TRBJ2-7	NA	NA	TRBV12-3/TRBV12-4	TGTGCCAGCAGTTTAGCCGGGATTATCTTTAGGGAGCAGTACTTC	CASSLAGIIFREQYF
TRBJ2-1	NA	TRBD1	TRBV12-3/TRBV12-4	TGTGCCAGCAGTTCAGGGACAGGGGCCCCTAATTCCAATGAGCAGTTCTTC	CASSSGTGAPNSNEQFF
TRBJ2-1	NA	TRBD1	TRBV7-9	TGTGCCAGCAGCAGCCCGGGACAGGGCTACAATGAGCAGTGCTTC	CASSSPGQGYNEQCF
TRBJ2-5	NA	NA	TRBV7-2	TGTACCAGCACCCAGGGGATAGCGGAGACCCAGTACTTC	CTSTQGIAETQYF
TRBJ2-7	NA	TRBD2	TRBV20-1	TGCAGTGCTGAAGCCGGGACTAGCGGAGCACTCTACGAGCAGTACTTC	CSAEAGTSGALYEQYF
TRBJ2-7	NA	TRBD2	TRBV5-1	TGCGCCAGCCGGAACCCGGGACTAGACCACGAGCAGTACTTC	CASRNPGLDHEQYF
TRBJ2-7	few	TRBD2	TRBV20-1	TGCAGTGCTACTCTCCGGGGGGGCGAGCAGTACTTC	CSATLRGGEQYF
TRBJ2-1	few	TRBD2	TRBV19	TGTGCCAGCACTAGCGGCATGAACTACAATGAGCAGTTCTTC	CASTSGMNYNEQFF
TRBJ2-3	NA	TRBD2	TRBV15	TGTGCCACCTATGGCGGGAGAATCACAGATACACAGTATTTT	CATYGGRITDTQYF
TRBJ2-1	once	TRBD2	TRBV18	TGTGCCAGCTCACCACTCAGCGGGGCGGGACGAGAGCAGTTCTTC	CASSPLSGAGREQFF
TRBJ1-6	NA	NA	TRBV6-1	TGTGCCAGCAGCGAACGGGCCCCCCTAAGTCGCAATTCACCCCTCCACTTT	CASSERAPLSRNSPLHF
TRBJ1-4	NA	NA	TRBV12-3/TRBV12-4	TGTGCCAGCAGTTCGCTGACAGTGGGGAATGAAAAACTGTTTTTT	CASSSLTVGNEKLFF
TRBJ2-4	NA	NA	TRBV5-1	TGCGCCAGCAGCTGGGATACAACGAGAAACATTCAGTACTTC	CASSWDTTRNIQYF
TRBJ2-7	few	NA	TRBV10-1	TGCGCCAGCAGTGAGTCGGAAGCGCCGACCTACAATGAGCAGTACTTC	CASSESEAPTYNEQYF
TRBJ2-7	NA	TRBD2	TRBV28	TGTGCCAGCAGTGGCGGGGGGGCCGTCTACAATGAGCAGTACTTC	CASSGGGAVYNEQYF
TRBJ2-3	many	NA	TRBV5-1	TGCGCCAGCAGCCGCGCAGGTCACACAGATACGCAGTATTTT	CASSRAGHTDTQYF
TRBJ2-1	many	TRBD1	TRBV29-1	TGCAGCGTCCTACTCGAGGACAGGGGGGCCTACAATGAGCAGTTCTTC	CSVLLEDRGAYNEQFF
TRBJ1-2	few	TRBD1	TRBV10-3	TGTGCCATCAGTGAAGGACAGGCACATGGCTACACCTTC	CAISEGQAHGYTF
TRBJ2-1	NA	TRBD1	TRBV7-2	TGTGCCAGCAGCGGTTGGGACAGGGGTCTCAATGAGCAGTTCTTC	CASSGWDRGLNEQFF
TRBJ1-1	NA	NA	TRBV29-1	TGCAGCGTTGAGTTGGAAGGCGGTGAAGCTTTCTTT	CSVELEGGEAFF
TRBJ1-1	few	TRBD1	TRBV6-5	TGTGCCAGCAGTCCTCAGGGGGGACCGAACACTGAAGCTTTCTTT	CASSPQGGPNTEAFF
TRBJ2-4	NA	TRBD2	TRBV5-4	TGTGCCAGCAGCTTGGGGGCGGGGGACGCCAAAAACATTCAGTACTTC	CASSLGAGDAKNIQYF
TRBJ2-4	few	TRBD1	TRBV7-2	TGTGCCAGCAGCTTAGAAGGGACAGGTTACGTAGGGGCCAAAAACATTCAGTACTTC	CASSLEGTGYVGAKNIQYF
TRBJ2-6	few	NA	TRBV6-6	TGTGCCAGCATCAAGGATTCTGGGGCCAACGTCCTGACTTTC	CASIKDSGANVLTF
TRBJ2-5	few	TRBD2	TRBV2	TGTGCCAGCAGGGAGACGACTAGCGGGAGCGAGACCCAGTACTTC	CASRETTSGSETQYF
TRBJ2-7	NA	NA	TRBV6-5	TGTGCCAGCAGTTCCCCCAGCCTCGGGGAGCAGTACTTC	CASSSPSLGEQYF
TRBJ2-5	few	NA	TRBV20-1	TGCAGTGCCCGCAGCGGTTTTGTCTACAATGAGCAGTACTTC	CSARSGFVYNEQYF
TRBJ2-1	few	TRBD2	TRBV3-1	TGTGCCAGCAGAGGGACTAGCGGGAGTGTGTCCTACAATGAGCAGTTCTTC	CASRGTSGSVSYNEQFF
TRBJ2-5	NA	NA	TRBV28	TGTGCCAGCAGGATTGCACACGAGACCCAGTACTTC	CASRIAHETQYF
TRBJ1-4	few	NA	TRBV20-1	TGCAGTGCCGCCGCCCTTCAGGGGAATGAAAAACTGTTTTTT	CSAAALQGNEKLFF
TRBJ1-2	NA	NA	TRBV20-1	TGCAGTGCTAGAGGGGAGGGCTACACCTTC	CSARGEGYTF
TRBJ2-1	NA	TRBD2	TRBV11-1	TGTGCCAGCCGCCTCAGAGCGGGGCTACTGTACAATGAGCAGTTCTTC	CASRLRAGLLYNEQFF